This T cell receptor (beta chain) comes out of a study of T-cell reconstitution after alpha-beta-depleted transplantation in children. Study outcomes and limitations: Approximately two months post-transplant, alpha-beta T cells reportedly originated from several hundred expanded graft clones. Newly produced T cells mostly accounted for T-cell counts and diversity one year post-transplant. Where some patients showed high TCRbeta diversity at day 60, it came from recipient T cells and thymic progenitors that had survived.

Trimming took 3 bases from V and 8 from J; bases not matched to a gene: 17. CDR3 length: 18 residues. A library of TCRbeta sequences, prepared with unique molecular identifiers, was generated. One entry per CDR3 protein results from TCRdb running MiXCR on the PCR reads. Of roughly 790,000 distinct CDR3 sequences detected, approximately 15% appear once; the ten largest clones hold roughly 5%. Remarks on this clonotype: Its antigen is not known.

The receptor comes from a male patient aged 10-17 years who had a stem cell transplant for acute lymphoblastic leukemia, so the T cells may come from the graft donor. The starting material was PBMCs, mostly from graft donor cells, obtained 360 days after TCRalphabeta/CD19-depleted stem cell transplant. The gene calls are TRBV12-3 or TRBV12-4 and TRBJ2-1, with TRBD1 matching over 9 bases. CDR3 residues: CASSFSLGGQGGNHEQFF. The DNA for the CDR3 is TGTGCCAGCAGTTTTTCACTTGGGGGACAGGGAGGTAACCATGAGCAGTTCTTC.